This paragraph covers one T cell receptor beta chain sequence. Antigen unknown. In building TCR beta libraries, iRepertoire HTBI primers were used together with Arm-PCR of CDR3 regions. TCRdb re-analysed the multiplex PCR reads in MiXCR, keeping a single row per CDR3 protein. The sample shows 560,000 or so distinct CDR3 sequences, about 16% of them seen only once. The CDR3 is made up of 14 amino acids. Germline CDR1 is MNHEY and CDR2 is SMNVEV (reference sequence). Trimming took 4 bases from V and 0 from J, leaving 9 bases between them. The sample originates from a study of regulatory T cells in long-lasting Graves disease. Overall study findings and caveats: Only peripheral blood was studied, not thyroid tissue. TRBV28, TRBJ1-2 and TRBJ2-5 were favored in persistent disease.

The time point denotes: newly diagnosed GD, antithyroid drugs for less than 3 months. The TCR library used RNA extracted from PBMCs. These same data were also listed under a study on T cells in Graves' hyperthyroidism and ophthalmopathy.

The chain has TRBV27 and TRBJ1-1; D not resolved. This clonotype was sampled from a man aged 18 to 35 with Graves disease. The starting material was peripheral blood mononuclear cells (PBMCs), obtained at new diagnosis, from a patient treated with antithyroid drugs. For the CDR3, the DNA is TGTGCCAGCAGTTCTGAGCTCCTGAACACTGAAGCTTTCTTT. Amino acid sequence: CASSSELLNTEAFF.